Included here is one T cell receptor (beta chain) sequence, with context. In the authors' workflow: Reference gene primer amplification in the assay estimated nucleated cell counts. The assay was immunoSEQ multiplex PCR, and TCRdb's table has in-frame clones only and misses some. That table supplies the V and J calls and clone size; D and trimming were determined from the DNA. Of under 130,000 clones listed, just over 85% were seen once; the top ten hold 3% to 3.5%. The sample originates from a study of blood T cell repertoires in COVID-19. The germline V gene has CDR1 SEHNR and CDR2 FQNEAQ (reference sequence). V was cut by 5 bases and J by 7 bases, with 18 bases left in between. There are 15 residues in the CDR3.

The chain combines TRBV7-9 with TRBJ2-1, with D perhaps TRBD1 (6 bases). Sample: peripheral blood. The TCR comes from a human donor in a cohort sampled during active COVID-19. CDR3 region: CASSPYGAGANEQFF. The DNA of the CDR3 is TGTGCCAGCAGCCCTTACGGGGCAGGGGCAAATGAGCAGTTCTTC.